Following are 29 T cell receptor beta chains from one sample sequenced in a study of blood T cell repertoires in COVID-19 (dated by TCRdb to between 2020 and 2021). Library construction relied on the immunoSEQ multiplex PCR assay. Drawn from immuneACCESS, this table holds only the in-frame rearrangements with V and J called that TCRdb kept. Clones are partly lost; checked studies trace under half to an unresolved V gene and leave the rest unexplained. The sample records approximately 180,000 clones, around 80% of which are singletons. The top ten hold roughly 15% of the sample. Sequencing was done on a sample of PBMCs or T cells enriched from blood (not recorded which). The origin of the receptors is a man aged 50-60 years who had recovered from COVID-19.

This chain joins TRBV14 and TRBJ1-2; unclear D gene. This CDR3 spans 14 amino acids. The germline V gene encodes CDR1 SGHDN and CDR2 FVKESK. V was shortened by 5 bases and J by 1 base, with 11 bases between the two germline ends. CDR3 sequence (DNA): TGTGCCAGCAGCAGAACGAACAATAACTATGGCTACACCTTC. Its protein is CASSRTNNNYGYTF.

The gene calls are TRBV10-3 and TRBJ1-5, with TRBD1 matching over 7 bases. This CDR3 region has 14 residues. Germline trimming cut 2 bases from V and 3 bases from J; bases unmatched to any gene: 1. Germline CDR1 is ENHRY and CDR2 is SYGVKD. This CDR3 is CAISEDRANQPQHF. Here the CDR3 DNA reads TGTGCCATCAGTGAGGACAGGGCCAATCAGCCCCAGCATTTT.

The chain uses TRBV2 and TRBJ1-2, with TRBD1 identical over 8 bases. The CDR3 has 16 residues. CDR1 is SNHLY and CDR2 is FYNNEI in the germline V gene. V was pared by 0 bases and J by 8 bases, with 11 bases of the junction left unmatched. The CDR3 DNA is TGTGCCAGCAGTGAAGCTCTGGACAGGGAGATGGAGGGCTACACCTTC. Its translation is CASSEALDREMEGYTF.

The chain couples TRBV5-4 to TRBJ2-7, with TRBD1 identical over 7 bases. The V gene end was trimmed by 3 bases and the J gene end by 7 bases; junction bases not matched to a gene: 10. The CDR3 is 14 residues long. CDR1 and CDR2 (germline): SGHNT, YYREEE (reference sequence). The chain's CDR3 is CASSSSTGLGEQYF. The CDR3 coding sequence is TGTGCCAGCAGCTCGTCGACAGGGTTGGGGGAGCAGTACTTC. The full variable domain, in which reference TRBV5-4 and TRBJ2-7 provide the parts outside the CDR3, is ETGVTQSPTHLIKTRGQQVTLRCSSQSGHNTVSWYQQALGQGPQFIFQYYREEENGRGNFPPRFSGLQFPNYSSELNVNALELDDSALYLCASSSSTGLGEQYFGPGTRLTVT.

The V gene is TRBV18, the J gene TRBJ1-2, with TRBD1 as a possible D gene (5 bases). Germline CDR1 KGHSH, CDR2 LQKENI. Trimming took off 3 bases at V and 1 base at J, with 9 bases between the two ends. This CDR3 comprises 14 residues. The CDR3 loop is CASSPDTDNYGYTF. In DNA, the CDR3 is TGTGCCAGCTCACCGGACACGGATAACTATGGCTACACCTTC. Full variable domain (rest looked up from reference TRBV18 and TRBJ1-2): NAGVMQNPRHLVRRRGQEARLRCSPMKGHSHVYWYRQLPEEGLKFMVYLQKENIIDESGMPKERFSAEFPKEGPSILRIQQVVRGDSAAYFCASSPDTDNYGYTFGSGTRLTVV.

The V call is TRBV2, the J call TRBJ2-4; D may be TRBD2 (5 bases). The CDR3 extends over 15 amino acids. CDR1 and CDR2 (germline): SNHLY, FYNNEI. Trimming cost V 7 bases and J 0 bases, with 13 bases left between them. This CDR3 is CASTGRGLAKNIQYF. The CDR3 DNA sequence: TGTGCCAGCACCGGAAGAGGGTTAGCCAAAAACATTCAGTACTTC.

The chain couples TRBV7-8 to TRBJ2-1, with 9 bases that match TRBD2. Germline V gene lookup returns CDR1 SGHVS and CDR2 FQNEAQ. V lost 1 base to trimming and J lost 10 bases; unmatched junction nucleotides: 11. The CDR3 consists of 16 residues. The DNA of the CDR3 is TGTGCCAGCAGCTTAGTAACCAGCGGGGGGTTGGGGGAGCAGTTCTTC. This sequence encodes CASSLVTSGGLGEQFF.

This chain connects TRBV27 to TRBJ1-1; 7 bases agree with TRBD1. V shed 4 bases and J 0 bases; nucleotides not matched to a gene: 8. The germline V gene has CDR1 MNHEY and CDR2 SMNVEV (reference sequence). The CDR3 has 16 residues. CDR3 residues: CASSSRGLRMNTEAFF. CDR3 bases: TGTGCCAGCAGTTCTAGGGGGCTTAGAATGAACACTGAAGCTTTCTTT.

The V and J genes are TRBV7-2 and TRBJ1-1; D ambiguous. There are 13 residues in the CDR3. Germline V lookup: CDR1 SGHTA, CDR2 FQGNSA. Trimming cost V 1 base and J 7 bases, with 10 bases left between them. The CDR3 protein is CASSLDGPVEAFF. The CDR3, as DNA: TGTGCCAGCAGCTTAGATGGGCCAGTTGAAGCTTTCTTT.

This clone showed up many times. The rearrangement uses TRBV19 and TRBJ1-5, with 7 bases identical to TRBD1. This CDR3 spans 14 amino acids. The V gene's germline CDR1 is LNHDA and CDR2 SQIVND (reference sequence). Germline trimming cut 4 bases from V and 4 bases from J; bases unmatched to any gene: 4. The CDR3, as DNA: TGTGCCAGTAGTACCACAGGGGCAAATCAGCCCCAGCATTTT. Its translation is CASSTTGANQPQHF.

The chain uses TRBV19 and TRBJ1-5, with D possibly TRBD1 on 6 matching bases. V lost 9 bases and J 0 bases, leaving 12 bases between the germline ends. CDR3 length: 14 residues. From germline, CDR1 is LNHDA and CDR2 SQIVND (reference sequence). This CDR3 is CASKRDISNQPQHF. CDR3 DNA: TGTGCCAGCAAGCGGGACATTAGCAATCAGCCCCAGCATTTT.

V and J are TRBV5-4 and TRBJ1-4, with 9 bases lining up with TRBD1. V lost 4 bases and J lost 5; bases outside the gene matches: 15. The CDR3 spans 18 residues. Germline V gene sequence: CDR1 SGHNT, CDR2 YYREEE (reference sequence). CDR3 amino acids: CASSPGRVTGTGNEKLFF. As DNA, the CDR3 is TGTGCCAGCAGCCCCGGCCGGGTTACCGGGACAGGGAATGAAAAACTGTTTTTT.

This chain connects TRBV5-1 to TRBJ2-1, with 10 bases aligning to TRBD2. The junction had 5 bases not matched to a gene; V was cut back by 1 base and J by 4 bases. Per the germline V gene, CDR1 is SGHRS and CDR2 is YFSETQ. The CDR3 extends over 16 amino acids. This CDR3 is CASSLRGSGGYNEQFF. The CDR3 DNA reads as TGCGCCAGCAGCTTGCGAGGTAGCGGGGGGTACAATGAGCAGTTCTTC.

The rearrangement links TRBV5-4 to TRBJ2-7, with D possibly TRBD2 on 6 matching bases. This CDR3 is 15 amino acids long. CDR1 and CDR2 (germline): SGHNT, YYREEE (reference sequence). V gave up 0 bases and J gave up 4 bases, with 14 bases separating them. Here the CDR3 reads CASSLEGVGTYEQYF. The CDR3 DNA follows: TGTGCCAGCAGCTTGGAGGGCGTGGGGACTTACGAGCAGTACTTC.

This clone was seen ten or more times. The rearrangement links TRBV5-6 to TRBJ1-2; unclear D gene. V shed 1 base and J shed 7 bases, with 8 bases lying between them. Germline values: CDR1 SGHDT, CDR2 YYEEEE. The CDR3 spans 12 residues. The CDR3, as DNA: TGTGCCAGCAGCTTGTATCAGGCTGGCTACACCTTC. Protein sequence: CASSLYQAGYTF.

This rearrangement joins TRBV7-9 to TRBJ1-1; 7 bases align to TRBD1. The CDR3 totals 14 residues. J was trimmed by 4 bases and V by 5 bases; bases with no gene match: 7. Germline V gives CDR1 SEHNR, CDR2 FQNEAQ (reference sequence). The CDR3 region has the DNA TGTGCCAGCAGCGAATTACAGGGGATCACTGAAGCTTTCTTT. Amino acids: CASSELQGITEAFF.

The chain joins TRBV7-9 to TRBJ1-6, with 10 bases matching TRBD1. V was pared by 8 bases and J by 7 bases, with 2 bases of the junction left unmatched. The V gene's germline CDR1 is SEHNR and CDR2 FQNEAQ (reference sequence). The CDR3 sequence is 13 residues long. The DNA of the CDR3 is TGTGCCAGCCGGGGACAGGGGAATTCACCCCTCCACTTT. As protein: CASRGQGNSPLHF.

The chain joins TRBV19 to TRBJ1-5; D may be TRBD1 (5 bases). The CDR3 loop spans 17 amino acids. CDR1 is LNHDA and CDR2 is SQIVND in the germline V gene (reference sequence). Between the trimmed V and J ends, which lost 4 bases and 4 bases, there was a span of 20 bases. The CDR3 spells CASSTDSYGTLNQPQHF. The CDR3 coding sequence is TGTGCCAGTAGTACCGACAGCTACGGAACCCTAAATCAGCCCCAGCATTTT.

This clone was seen a handful of times. This chain links TRBV7-6 with TRBJ1-1, with 8 bases that match TRBD1. The J segment lost 6 bases and the V segment lost 5 bases, leaving 8 bases of the junction unmatched. The germline V gene has CDR1 SGHVS and CDR2 FNYEAQ. The CDR3 is made up of 14 amino acids. CDR3 DNA sequence: TGTGCCAGCAGCCCGGCGACAGGGGTGGCTGAAGCTTTCTTT. Its protein product is CASSPATGVAEAFF.

This chain links TRBV6-4 with TRBJ2-1; 9 nucleotides line up with TRBD1. Trimming removed 6 bases from V and 2 bases from J; junction bases left unmatched: 8. CDR1 and CDR2 from the germline V gene are MRHNA and SNTAGT. CDR3 size: 16 residues. The CDR3 spells CASRAGTGLTYNEQFF. The DNA for the CDR3 is TGTGCCAGCAGGGCCGGGACAGGGCTTACCTACAATGAGCAGTTCTTC.

J is TRBJ2-5 and V is TRBV5-1; 10 bases match TRBD1. The germline gives CDR1 SGHRS, CDR2 YFSETQ. The CDR3 consists of 15 residues. V lost 0 bases to trimming and J lost 5 bases; unmatched junction nucleotides: 4. The CDR3 DNA is TGCGCCAGCAGCTTGGGGGGGACAGGGGACGAGACCCAGTACTTC. It specifies CASSLGGTGDETQYF.

The rearrangement links TRBV25-1 to TRBJ1-5; TRBD1 agrees at 9 bases. Germline CDR1 and CDR2: MGHDK and SYGVNS. CDR3 length: 15 residues. The ends lost 6 bases at V and 3 bases at J; junction bases unmatched: 6. CDR3 coding DNA: TGTGCCAGCAGCGTGGGGACAGGGAACAATCAGCCCCAGCATTTT. The encoded protein is CASSVGTGNNQPQHF.

The chain has TRBV3-1 (or the pseudogene TRBV3-2) and TRBJ2-7; TRBD2 might be the D (6 bases). CDR1 is LGHDT and CDR2 is YNNKEL in the germline V gene (reference sequence). The CDR3 has 16 residues. V was trimmed by 3 bases and J by 0 bases, leaving 15 bases between them. The chain's CDR3 is CASSHLASTISYEQYF. The CDR3 DNA sequence: TGTGCCAGCAGCCATCTAGCGAGCACTATCTCCTACGAGCAGTACTTC.

The chain links TRBV18 to TRBJ1-5, with 8 bases aligning to TRBD1. Per germline, CDR1 KGHSH and CDR2 LQKENI. The CDR3 runs 17 residues. The ends lost 2 bases at V and 4 bases at J; junction bases unmatched: 10. The CDR3 is CASSPSIGQGPNQPQHF. The CDR3 nucleotides read TGTGCCAGCTCACCAAGTATAGGACAGGGCCCTAATCAGCCCCAGCATTTT.

The chain joins TRBV30 to TRBJ2-6; D is perhaps TRBD1 (5 bases). The CDR3 has 17 amino acids. Trimming removed 3 bases at V and 1 base at J, with 16 bases between. Germline CDR1 GTSNPN, CDR2 SVGIG (reference sequence). CDR3 sequence reads: CAWSPLGVRSGANVLTF. The CDR3 DNA follows: TGTGCCTGGAGCCCCCTAGGGGTTCGGTCTGGGGCCAACGTCCTGACTTTC.

The genes are TRBV30 and TRBJ2-3; 10 bases align to TRBD2. J gave up 4 bases and V 3 bases, and 7 bases lay outside the gene matches. CDR1 and CDR2 (germline): GTSNPN, SVGIG (reference sequence). The CDR3 has 15 amino acids. The CDR3 DNA reads as TGTGCCTGGAGGAGAGTAGCGGGGGGTTCAGATACGCAGTATTTT. Its protein is CAWRRVAGGSDTQYF.

The rearrangement joins TRBV5-5 to TRBJ1-1, with a possible D match to TRBD1 (6 bases). V was shortened by 3 bases and J by 1 base, with 7 bases between the two germline ends. Germline V CDR1 and CDR2: SGHKS, YYEKEE (reference sequence). CDR3 length equals 13 residues. The CDR3 is CASSWTANTEAFF. As DNA, the CDR3 is TGTGCCAGCAGCTGGACAGCGAACACTGAAGCTTTCTTT.

This clone was seen once. The chain joins TRBV6-5 to TRBJ1-2; no reliable D call. The CDR3 spans 14 residues. V shed 0 bases and J shed 2 bases, with 7 bases lying between them. The germline CDR1 and CDR2 sequences are MNHEY and SVGAGI. Here the CDR3 DNA reads TGTGCCAGCAGTTACTCGATACGGAACTATGGCTACACCTTC. It is translated as CASSYSIRNYGYTF.

The chain has TRBV7-9 and TRBJ2-7; TRBD1 matches 8 bases. CDR3 length: 15 amino acids. Trimming cost V 5 bases and J 7 bases; bases outside gene matches: 13. Germline values: CDR1 SEHNR, CDR2 FQNEAQ (reference sequence). In DNA, the CDR3 is TGTGCCAGCAGCCCTACGAGCAGGGGGCTCTGGGAGCAGTACTTC. Translation: CASSPTSRGLWEQYF.